This TCR beta chain was recovered during a study of T cell repertoires in cytomegalovirus infection. As regards this clonotype: The antigen is unknown.

Using its own MiXCR run on the reads, TCRdb lists one record per CDR3 protein. The table lists hundreds of thousands of distinct CDR3 sequences, just under 30% of them singletons, with about 20% in the top ten. Trimming removed 0 bases at V and 13 bases at J, with 17 bases between. This CDR3 has 14 amino acids. CDR1 is SGHAT and CDR2 is FQNNGV in the germline V gene. This specimen consisted of cultured PBMCs, obtained from culture after CMV antigen stimulation. This TCR was sampled from a human donor in good health (CMV status not recorded). Some clones in this sample may be carry-over from other donors' samples. V is TRBV11-2 and J is TRBJ2-3; D gene ambiguous. The DNA of the CDR3 is TGTGCCAGCAGCTTAGATATGAGCGACCTCTCGGAGTATTTT. Amino acid sequence: CASSLDMSDLSEYF.